These T cell receptor beta chains were read from a single sample in a study of T cell responses to AZD1222 COVID-19 vaccine. Method: immunoSEQ multiplex PCR; TCRdb's copy keeps in-frame clones and lacks some. Among fewer than 250,000 clones listed, around 92% were seen once. The sample here was peripheral blood, taken on day 0 of AZD1222 vaccination. The receptors were sampled from an adult in good health. Each CDR3 is given with its conserved first and last residue. The D gene is left open where the match is weak. Rows give clone size only sometimes, using once, few, many, or a class for an expanded clone.

j_gene,abundance,d_gene,v_gene,CDR3nt,CDR3aa
TRBJ1-1,-,-,TRBV6-5,TGTGCCAGCAGTTACACTCGTTGGGCGGGAGAAGCTTTCTTT,CASSYTRWAGEAFF
TRBJ1-1,-,-,TRBV3-1/TRBV3-2,TGTGCCAGCAGCCGTACGGGCGGAGTTGAAGCTTTCTTT,CASSRTGGVEAFF
TRBJ2-1,-,TRBD2,TRBV6-1,TGTGCCAGCAGTGAAGCGCATTACAAGCGGGGGGCTAACAATGAGCAGTTCTTC,CASSEAHYKRGANNEQFF
TRBJ2-3,-,TRBD2,TRBV3-1/TRBV3-2,TGTGCCAGCAGCCTTAGACTAGCGGGGGCCACAGATACGCAGTATTTT,CASSLRLAGATDTQYF
TRBJ2-2,-,-,TRBV11-2,TGTGCCAGCAGACGGCAGCTGGGTGGAAACACCGGGGAGCTGTTTTTT,CASRRQLGGNTGELFF
TRBJ1-4,-,-,TRBV2,TGTGCCAGCAAAGACACTGAAAAACTGTTTTTT,CASKDTEKLFF
TRBJ1-6,-,-,TRBV5-1,TGCGCCAGCAGCTTGGCCGCACAGGGAATGAGTTCACCCCTCCACTTT,CASSLAAQGMSSPLHF
TRBJ2-1,-,-,TRBV19,TGTGCCAGTAGGTACGGCCCGATGAACAATGAGCAGTTCTTC,CASRYGPMNNEQFF
TRBJ2-7,once,TRBD1,TRBV6-2/TRBV6-3,TGTGCCAGCAGTTACACCGACAGGGTAGCGCAGTACTTC,CASSYTDRVAQYF
TRBJ2-3,-,-,TRBV6-2/TRBV6-3,TGTGCCAGCAGCCAAGGAGGGATGAGCACAGATACGCAGTATTTT,CASSQGGMSTDTQYF
TRBJ1-4,-,-,TRBV6-1,TGTGCCAGCAGTGAAGGATGGACTACGGAAAAACTGTTTTTT,CASSEGWTTEKLFF
TRBJ2-3,-,-,TRBV5-8,TGTGCCAGCAGCTTGGCCTTACTGGACCGTCTTGCAGGAACGCAGTATTTT,CASSLALLDRLAGTQYF
TRBJ1-6,-,-,TRBV4-3,TGCGCCAGCAGCCGGGAGAGGTCTTCCTCACCCCTCCACTTT,CASSRERSSSPLHF
TRBJ1-3,once,TRBD1,TRBV9,TGTGCCAGCAGCGTATGGACAGGGACGTCGGACACCATATATTTT,CASSVWTGTSDTIYF
TRBJ1-1,-,-,TRBV27,TGTGCCAGCAGTCCAGCGGCAGGAGAAGCTTTCTTT,CASSPAAGEAFF
TRBJ2-5,-,-,TRBV12-3/TRBV12-4,TGTGCCAGCGGTTTAGCCGGGCAAGAGACCCAGTACTTC,CASGLAGQETQYF
TRBJ2-7,-,-,TRBV19,TGTGCCAGTAGAACGGGACATAGCTCCTACGAGCAGTACTTC,CASRTGHSSYEQYF
TRBJ2-7,-,TRBD1,TRBV18,TGTGCCACAGGACCGGGACAGGGGTACGAGCAGTACTTC,CATGPGQGYEQYF
TRBJ1-2,-,-,TRBV25-1,TGTGCCAGCAGTGAGGTGACAGTAGGTGGCTACACCTTC,CASSEVTVGGYTF
TRBJ1-2,-,-,TRBV3-1/TRBV3-2,TGTGCCAGCAGCCCTCTTGTAGGAGGCACCTATGGCTACACCTTC,CASSPLVGGTYGYTF
TRBJ1-1,-,TRBD1,TRBV5-8,TGTGCCAGTATCAGGGGGCTGAGGACTGAAGCTTTCTTT,CASIRGLRTEAFF
TRBJ2-1,once,-,TRBV4-1,TGCGCCAGCAGCCAAGATCTTTCCTACAATGAGCAGTTCTTC,CASSQDLSYNEQFF
TRBJ1-2,-,-,TRBV6-5,TGTGCCAGCAGTTACTCGGCAGGCCCCTATGGCTACACCTTC,CASSYSAGPYGYTF
TRBJ2-5,-,TRBD1,TRBV10-3,TGTGCCAGCAAAGCCGGGACAGCTTTCAAAGAGACCCAGTACTTC,CASKAGTAFKETQYF
TRBJ2-2,-,-,TRBV14,TGTGCCAGCAGCCAAAAGGCTAATAACCCCGGGGAGCTGTTTTTT,CASSQKANNPGELFF